The 27 T cell receptor beta chains reported below all come from one sample, sequenced in a study of tumor-infiltrating lymphocytes in primary liver carcinoma. Priming with a constant-region primer yielded TCR beta cDNA from about 540 ng total RNA. Three nested multiplex PCR rounds, a slightly modified ARM-PCR, produced the libraries for TCR beta. The first two PCR rounds, roughly 9 cycles each, used TRBV1-TRBV30 forward primers and a C-beta reverse primer. TCRdb redid the calling of the multiplex PCR reads with MiXCR, one entry per CDR3 protein. The repertoire has approximately 190,000 distinct CDR3 sequences, around 85% of them found once; the top ten carry roughly 20%. RNA and DNA were co-extracted from about 19-30 mg of unsorted bulk tissue. Sequenced sample: tumor tissue from primary liver carcinoma. The receptors here all came from a middle-aged man with primary liver carcinoma and hepatitis B virus infection.

This chain connects TRBV4-1 to TRBJ2-1; D tentatively fits TRBD1 or TRBD2 (5 bases each). CDR3 length: 17 amino acids. V was clipped by 4 bases and J by 15 bases, with 31 bases between them. Germline CDR1 MGHRA, CDR2 YSYEKL. The CDR3 nucleotides read TGCGCCAGCAGCCCTAGAGGGGTAGCGAGAGGGCGTAGTGAGTTGTTCTTC. This encodes CASSPRGVARGRSELFF.

The chain links TRBV11-2 to TRBJ2-1; 8 positions match TRBD1. This CDR3 region has 17 residues. The germline CDR1 and CDR2 sequences are SGHAT and FQNNGV. Germline trimming cut 2 bases from V and 2 bases from J; bases unmatched to any gene: 8. The CDR3 reads CASSLRNRGNPYNEQFF. Here the CDR3 DNA reads TGTGCCAGCAGCTTACGTAACAGGGGGAACCCCTACAATGAGCAGTTCTTC.

The V gene is TRBV6-1, the J gene TRBJ2-3; D possibly matches TRBD1 or TRBD2 (5 bases each). This CDR3 is 15 amino acids long. Looked up from germline, CDR1 is MNHNS and CDR2 is SASEGT. Trimming pared 6 bases from V and 5 bases from J, leaving 18 bases between. The CDR3 region is CASRDDWGPGDTQYF. The CDR3 DNA reads TGTGCCAGCAGAGACGACTGGGGACCGGGAGATACGCAGTATTTT.

In its sample, this clonotype was seen once. This chain links TRBV28 with TRBJ2-2, with D possibly being TRBD1 or TRBD2 (6 bases each). Trimming removed 9 bases at V and 2 bases at J, with 22 bases between. This CDR3 comprises 17 residues. Germline V gene sequence: CDR1 MDHEN, CDR2 SYDVKM. Here the CDR3 reads CASCSLGGRINTGELFF. As DNA, the CDR3 is TGTGCCAGTTGTTCTCTAGGGGGGAGGATTAACACCGGGGAGCTGTTTTTT. The entire variable domain, with the rest obtained from reference TRBV28 and TRBJ2-2, is as follows: DVKVTQSSRYLVKRTGEKVFLECVQDMDHENMFWYRQDPGLGLRLIYFSYDVKMKEKGDIPEGYSVSREKKERFSLILESASTNQTSMYLCASCSLGGRINTGELFFGEGSRLTVL.

With respect to this clonotype: The junction and the germline gene differ at one end; a read error may be behind it. The chain carries TRBV6-2 or TRBV6-3 and TRBJ1-2; D call uncertain. The CDR3 runs to 15 residues. Per the germline V gene, CDR1 is MNHEY and CDR2 is SVGEGT. The CDR3, as DNA: TGTGCCAGCAGCCAGACCCTCGAAGGAATCTTTGGCTACATCTTC. Translating it yields CASSQTLEGIFGYIF.

The V gene is TRBV10-1, the J gene TRBJ2-1, with unresolved D. CDR3 size: 18 residues. Trimming took 0 bases from V and 5 from J, leaving 20 bases between them. From germline, CDR1 is WNHNN and CDR2 SYGVQD (reference sequence). Written as DNA, the CDR3 is TGCGCCAGCAGTGAGTCGAAGATAGGGTCCGTGGTCAACAATGAGCAGTTCTTC. As protein: CASSESKIGSVVNNEQFF.

This clonotype was found many times. The chain has TRBV7-2 and TRBJ2-3; TRBD2 is a possible D gene (6 bases). The length of the CDR3 is 14 residues. Germline loops: CDR1 SGHTA, CDR2 FQGNSA. V was shortened by 0 bases and J by 6 bases, with 10 bases between the two germline ends. This CDR3 reads CASSLALGGDTQYF. The CDR3, as DNA: TGTGCCAGCAGCTTAGCTCTGGGAGGCGATACGCAGTATTTT.

This clonotype was seen once. A much larger clone sits a single nucleotide away, making a read error possible. The chain joins TRBV5-1 to TRBJ2-7; D call uncertain. CDR3 size: 11 residues. V was cut by 3 bases and J by 3 bases, with 4 bases left in between. Germline assignment: CDR1 SGHRS and CDR2 YFSETQ. The CDR3 is CASSWSYEQYF. The CDR3 DNA reads as TGCGCCAGCAGCTGGAGCTACGAGCAGTACTTC.

A word on this clonotype: Relative to the germline gene, one junction end is altered; a read error may explain this. The CDR3 coding sequence is TGCAGCGTTGAGGGGGGAACTGATGCTTCCTTT. Its translation is CSVEGGTDASF. The chain links TRBV29-1 to TRBJ1-1; TRBD1 is a possible D gene (5 bases). The CDR3 runs to 11 residues. Germline V gene lookup returns CDR1 SQVTM and CDR2 ANQGSEA.

On this clonotype itself: Relative to the germline gene, one junction end is altered; a read error may explain this. The V and J genes are TRBV6-5 and TRBJ2-3; 9 positions agree with TRBD2. Germline V gives CDR1 MNHEY, CDR2 SVGAGI. The CDR3 runs to 15 residues. CDR3 nucleotides: TGTGCCTGCAACCCAGGACTAGCGAGAACAGATAGGCAGTATTTT. It codes for CACNPGLARTDRQYF.

Concerning this clonotype itself: An end of the junction does not agree with germline; a read error may underlie this. The chain has TRBV4-1 and TRBJ2-1; D gene ambiguous. The germline V gene has CDR1 MGHRA and CDR2 YSYEKL. The CDR3 consists of 16 residues. The CDR3 DNA reads as TGTCCCAGCAGCCAAGAGTCAGCGACCCAATACAATGAGCAGTTCTTC. This gives the protein CPSSQESATQYNEQFF.

This clonotype showed up just once. The J gene is TRBJ1-6, the V gene TRBV27; D is unresolved. CDR3 length: 13 residues. Trimming left V 6 bases short and J 8 bases short, with 11 bases between. Germline CDR1 and CDR2: MNHEY and SMNVEV (reference sequence). The CDR3 is CASSGPDYSPLHF. As DNA, the CDR3 is TGTGCCAGCAGCGGACCGGATTATTCACCCCTCCACTTT.

Concerning this clonotype itself: A read error may explain this, as a much larger clone is one base away. The chain combines TRBV5-8 with TRBJ1-5; 8 bases are a match to TRBD1. This CDR3 is 16 amino acids long. V shed 5 bases, J shed 5 bases, and the junction held 12 bases outside the gene matches. Germline lookup yields CDR1 SGHTS and CDR2 YDEGEE. The CDR3 nucleotides read TGTGCCAGCAGTAGATGGGACAGGAGGGCGGATCAGCCCCAGCATTTT. It encodes CASSRWDRRADQPQHF.

A remark on this clonotype: No conserved phenylalanine or tryptophan is present at the end of the CDR3, so a read error is the likely explanation. This chain joins TRBV11-3 and TRBJ2-1, with D possibly TRBD2 on 6 matching bases. This CDR3 is built from 19 residues. Trimming shortened V by 1 base and J by 1 base, and 20 bases separated the two germline ends. Looked up from germline, CDR1 is SGHNT and CDR2 is YENEEA. In nucleotides, the CDR3 is TGTGCCAGCAGCTTAGGGCGGCATGATATTCGGGGGTCCTACAATGAGCAGTTCTTA. Its translation is CASSLGRHDIRGSYNEQFL.

For this clonotype: A junction end diverges from the germline sequence, so it may reflect a read error. This sequence joins TRBV4-3 and TRBJ2-7, with a possible D match to TRBD2 (5 bases). Germline V gene lookup returns CDR1 LGHNA and CDR2 YSLEER. There are 13 residues in the CDR3. This chain's CDR3 is CTSSQDYSYEHYF. CDR3 DNA: TGCACCAGCAGCCAAGACTATTCCTACGAGCATTACTTC.

This clonotype has just a few counts. An end of the junction differs from the germline gene, which may be a read error. The rearrangement joins TRBV12-3 or TRBV12-4 to TRBJ2-3, with 12 nucleotides matching TRBD2. The CDR3 is made up of 16 amino acids. CDR3 amino acids: CASSSRTSGVSDTQYF. DNA for the CDR3: TGTGCCAGCAGTTCGAGGACTAGCGGGGTCTCAGATACGCAATATTTT.

The V and J genes are TRBV20-1 and TRBJ2-4; a possible D gene is TRBD2 (5 bases). Germline loops: CDR1 DFQATT, CDR2 SNEGSKA (reference sequence). Trimming stripped 7 bases from V and 0 bases from J, with 28 bases between. CDR3 length: 19 residues. The CDR3 sequence: CSVTARLWTPALAKNIQYF. Written as DNA, the CDR3 is TGCAGTGTAACGGCCCGTCTCTGGACTCCAGCTCTAGCCAAAAACATTCAGTACTTC.

This clonotype was recorded a few times. A much larger clone sits a single nucleotide away, making a read error possible. The rearrangement links TRBV10-3 to TRBJ1-1; D unclear. V lost 2 bases to trimming and J lost 7 bases, with 14 bases between them. The CDR3 extends over 14 amino acids. Per the germline V gene, CDR1 is ENHRY and CDR2 is SYGVKD. CDR3 DNA: TGTGCCATCAGTGAGCGGGAAACCGGCATTGAAGCTTTCTTT. Its protein product is CAISERETGIEAFF.

Comment on this clonotype: A read error may account for a junction end that differs from germline. The chain couples TRBV4-2 to TRBJ2-1, with D possibly matching TRBD2 (5 bases). This CDR3 is 14 amino acids long. Looked up from germline, CDR1 is LGHNA and CDR2 is YNFKEQ. The CDR3 DNA reads TGTGTCAGCAGCCAAGAACTAGAAACGATTAAGCACTTCTTC. Its protein product is CVSSQELETIKHFF.

The chain uses TRBV29-1 and TRBJ1-2, with 10 bases matching TRBD1. The CDR3 covers 12 residues. Germline CDR1 reads SQVTM; CDR2 reads ANQGSEA. The CDR3 DNA reads as TGCAGTACTCGGGACAGGGGATATAGCTACACCTTC. It translates to CSTRDRGYSYTF.

This clonotype was seen a handful of times. A much larger clonotype is one base distant, so this may be a read error. The chain combines TRBV10-3 with TRBJ2-5, with a possible D match to TRBD2 (5 bases). V dropped 3 bases and J dropped 5 bases, with 16 bases sitting between them. The CDR3 is made up of 15 amino acids. Germline CDR1 and CDR2: ENHRY and SYGVKD. CDR3 amino acids: CAISDPGWRRETQYF. The CDR3 DNA is TGTGCCATCAGTGACCCTGGCTGGAGGCGGGAGACCCAGTACTTC.

The chain employs TRBV9 and TRBJ1-1, with D unclear. Germline CDR1 is SGDLS and CDR2 is YYNGEE. Trimming stripped 4 bases from V and 4 bases from J, with 14 bases between. CDR3 size: 14 residues. The CDR3 DNA sequence: TGTGCCAGCAGCCGAGATTACGGAGGCACTGAAGCTTTCTTT. Its protein is CASSRDYGGTEAFF.

In regard to this clonotype: Germline and junction disagree at one end, which may indicate a read error. The chain links TRBV5-6 to TRBJ2-3; D might be TRBD1 (6 bases). Germline CDR1 reads SGHDT; CDR2 reads YYEEEE. CDR3 size: 14 residues. CDR3 region: CASSLQGTTDTQYF. The CDR3 region has the DNA TGTGCCAGTAGCTTGCAGGGGACAACAGATACGCAGTATTTT.

J is TRBJ2-7 and V is TRBV4-3; D might be TRBD1 (6 bases). The germline gives CDR1 LGHNA, CDR2 YSLEER. Between the trimmed V and J ends, which lost 1 base and 10 bases, there was a span of 11 bases. The CDR3 totals 12 residues. In DNA form, the CDR3 reads TGCGCCAGCAGCCAAGGAGGGGGACATCAGTACTTC. The encoded protein is CASSQGGGHQYF.

The J gene is TRBJ1-1, the V gene TRBV6-6; D ambiguous. Germline V CDR1 and CDR2: MNHNY, SVGAGI (reference sequence). Trimming removed 2 bases at V and 4 bases at J, with 8 bases between. CDR3 size: 13 residues. The CDR3 is CASSYIGRTEAFF. The CDR3 nucleotides read TGTGCCAGCAGTTACATAGGGCGCACTGAAGCTTTCTTT.

This clonotype was seen at least ten times. The rearrangement links TRBV6-2 or TRBV6-3 to TRBJ2-6; D not certain. Germline V gives CDR1 MNHEY, CDR2 SVGEGT. V lost 7 bases to trimming and J lost 4 bases, with 17 bases between them. The CDR3 spans 16 residues. The CDR3 region is CASKGRFPSGANVLTF. For the CDR3, the DNA is TGTGCCAGCAAGGGCAGGTTTCCTTCAGGGGCCAACGTCCTGACTTTC.

Points on this clonotype: Since the CDR3 does not end with the conserved phenylalanine or tryptophan, this likely comes from a read error. The chain uses TRBV5-4 and TRBJ1-5; tentatively, D is TRBD1 (5 bases). The CDR3 has 16 residues. Germline values: CDR1 SGHNT, CDR2 YYREEE (reference sequence). This CDR3 is CANNHVGGRGNQSQHY. Written as DNA, the CDR3 is TGTGCCAACAATCACGTGGGGGGGAGAGGCAATCAGTCCCAGCATTAT.